This TCR beta chain is from a study of T cells after yellow fever vaccination. This CDR3 has 14 residues. Trimming cost V 6 bases and J 8 bases, with 19 bases left between them. CDR1 is SQVTM and CDR2 is ANQGSEA in the germline V gene. TCRdb processed the 5' RACE reads anew with MiXCR; each CDR3 protein has one entry. The table includes about 300,000 distinct CDR3 sequences, roughly 4.3% detected once. This clonotype was detected only a few times. The antigen remains unidentified. The study, taken as a whole, reports: A small share of clonotypes appeared in both CD4 and CD8 compartments. There was a possibility that FACS-sorted repertoires contained abundant clonotypes contaminating from the bulk population. Among primary-vaccination clones, most reappeared after the booster, at 95% to 96% for CD4 and approximately 88% for CD8. On re-exposure, the response was weaker but peaked faster, at day 5 versus 15.

Here the sequenced sample was PBMCs, taken 5 days after the yellow fever booster vaccination. This clonotype was sampled from a man aged 18 to 29 who received the YFV17D yellow fever vaccine. The rearrangement joins TRBV29-1 to TRBJ1-4; D is unclear. The chain's CDR3 is CSVLPQNLGEKLFF. The CDR3 DNA sequence: TGCAGCGTACTGCCCCAAAATCTGGGAGAAAAACTGTTTTTT.